What follows are 3 T cell receptor beta chains derived from one specimen sequenced in a study of T cell changes during pregnancy in multiple sclerosis. Clones were sequenced by immunoSEQ multiplex PCR, and TCRdb holds only the in-frame ones, with some missing. The table shows roughly 39,000 clones, with around nine tenths occurring only once. This specimen consisted of CD4+ T cells from peripheral blood mononuclear cells, obtained after pregnancy. Receptor source: a female donor in good health, enrolled as a control in a pregnancy study.

The V call is TRBV7-9, the J call TRBJ1-2, with 8 bases lining up with TRBD1. Trimming cost V 2 bases and J 8 bases; bases outside gene matches: 4. Germline V CDR1 and CDR2: SEHNR, FQNEAQ (reference sequence). CDR3 length: 13 residues. The CDR3 region is CASSLITGGGYTF. CDR3 nucleotides: TGTGCCAGCAGCTTAATAACAGGGGGAGGCTACACCTTC.

This chain joins TRBV9 and TRBJ2-1, with TRBD2 matching over 16 bases. Losses at the gene ends were 3 bases for V and 5 bases for J; bases not matched to a gene: 8. CDR3 length equals 18 residues. CDR1 is SGDLS, CDR2 YYNGEE, per germline. The CDR3 sequence: CASSGGLAGGPVHNEQFF. The CDR3 nucleotides are TGTGCCAGCAGCGGGGGACTAGCGGGAGGGCCGGTCCACAATGAGCAGTTCTTC.

The gene calls are TRBV30 and TRBJ2-3, with no clear D. This CDR3 comprises 11 residues. CDR1 is GTSNPN, CDR2 SVGIG, per germline (reference sequence). V dropped 0 bases and J dropped 6 bases, with 4 bases sitting between them. In nucleotides, the CDR3 is TGTGCCTGGAGTGTACAGGATACGCAGTATTTT. Amino acids: CAWSVQDTQYF.